This T cell receptor beta chain is from a study of cytomegalovirus exposure and HLA in healthy donors (TCRdb year 2017). About the study as a whole: According to an earlier analysis of a few hundred of the donors, 150 million to 200 million T cells yielded 117 million unique TCR beta sequences and about 300 Gb of sequence data. Roughly 300 gigabases of sequencing data and approximately 85 million unique TCR sequences were included in an early release covering about 620 HLA-typed donors. Among the roughly 410 genotyped donors, about 83% belonged to the genetic ancestry cluster associated with self-reported Caucasian donors. The study aimed to test whether signatures of past pathogen exposure could be identified by cataloging public T cell receptors. Using immunosequencing, the study profiled T cell repertoires from approximately 700 subjects and related those repertoires to cytomegalovirus serostatus. Along with the approximately 700-subject first cohort, a separate validation cohort of 120 different subjects was used. To predict cytomegalovirus infection status, the study brought together high-throughput TCR immunosequencing, statistical association of individual TCRs with disease status, and machine learning. To study patterns of TCR occurrence, a later analysis re-analyzed previously published TCR beta repertoires from 700 or so donors and added high-resolution HLA genotyping. The later analysis used no new phenotypic data to find candidate immune exposures, relying instead on TCR beta sequences and their occurrence across donors. An earlier analysis of several hundred of the donors applied high-throughput TCR beta sequencing to assess whether each TCR beta V gene segment acted as functional or pseudogenic. Donor age, sex, ethnicity and CMV serostatus were compiled alongside the repertoire data. A later genetic analysis used genome-wide SNP genotypes for 398 of the 666 donors, treating that subset as a discovery cohort. Every discovery cohort repertoire had been produced on one sequencing platform. HLA typing covered class I and class II loci at four-digit resolution. Typing coverage differed by locus: A, B, C, DRB1 and DQB1 were typed in roughly 620-640 donors, DQA1 in 500 to 550, DPA1 in around 610, and DPB1 in 472. Five DR-DQ haplotypes were treated as single units for association and clustering because of strong linkage in the cohort. Among 300 to 500 genotyped donors of the cohort, an average of approximately 240,000 unique TCR beta nucleotide sequences was sequenced per donor, of which roughly 17% were non-productive. The study at large found these results: In an earlier analysis of about 550 of the donors, most TCR beta V segments were observed in productive rearrangements about 90% or about 30% of the time, broadly matching IMGT annotations. It was suggested by the authors that the approach could potentially be generalized to other disease states and immunological phenotypes. In a later analysis, HLA-associated TCR beta chains were found to be more clonally expanded and to have lower generation probabilities than equally common non-associated chains. A few of the identified cytomegalovirus-associated TCR beta chains were confirmed in vitro to be specific for cytomegalovirus antigens. Because some donors lacked HLA typing at each locus, the association tests relied only on the typed subset. The sequencing pipeline was judged likely to have produced a cluster of highly shared sequence variants as a technical artifact. CMV serostatus was the only immune exposure information available for the cohort. The classifier was reported to diagnose cytomegalovirus status with high specificity and sensitivity in both the original cohort and the validation cohort. This cohort had only TCR beta chains sequenced, and the lack of alpha or paired-chain data limited which features could be detected. At a false discovery rate of 0.05, a later analysis linked under 20,000 TCR beta sequences to specific HLA alleles. The study listed approximately 150 TCR beta chains as associated with cytomegalovirus. The 87-base-pair reads could not distinguish some IMGT-functional V segments, including TRBV6-2 and TRBV6-3, so those segments were excluded. A later genetic analysis associated a missense DCLRE1C variant with V-gene and J-gene trimming of TCR beta chains, and an independent cohort replicated the association. Most TCR sequences were observed very rarely across donors, whereas some public TCRs were present in many individuals. In a later genetic analysis, fewer N-insertions in productive TCRs were reported among donors in an Asian-associated ancestry cluster than the roughly 640-donor mean. The presence/absence analyses assumed that sequencing depth was roughly uniform across donors, and that assumption may not be true. Assigning TCR associations to individual alleles was difficult when HLA alleles, especially DR and DQ, strongly co-occurred. In a later analysis, the rate of TCR association differed among HLA loci, with DRB1 alleles having the most associated TCRs and HLA-C alleles having the fewest. A further reported finding was that TCR beta sequences accurately predicted the HLA-A and HLA-B alleles for most subjects in the first cohort. A later analysis found that most CMV-associated TCR beta chains appeared HLA-restricted, with HLA associations seemingly driven largely by CMV exposure. According to a later analysis, parvovirus B19, influenza, CMV and Epstein-Barr virus appeared linked to several top co-occurrence clusters. Because counts were too low, about 17 rarely observed V segments, including chromosome 9 orphons, were excluded from the earlier analysis of several hundred of the donors. Linkage disequilibrium might explain the correlated functional status among segregating V segments, but an unknown experimental factor could not be ruled out.

CDR1 MNHNS and CDR2 SASEGT are derived from the germline V gene. From V the trimming removes 7 bases and from J it removes 8 bases, while the gene matches leave 10 bases of the junction unaccounted for. The CDR3, cysteine through phenylalanine, is 14 amino acids long. The DNA shown is the 42-base CDR3, in frame from base 1. The cohort comprised some 700 healthy bone marrow donors. Cohort members were all nominally healthy when sampled, although unrecorded immune exposures were likely present. The donor tested CMV seropositive, placing the donor among the 250 to 350 seropositive members of the cohort. Every donor gave a peripheral blood sample, and the peripheral blood mononuclear cells from that sample were used for TCR beta sequencing. The Qiagen DNeasy Blood Extraction Kit was used to extract genomic DNA from the blood cell samples. About this clone: Its antigen is currently not known. It has no much larger one-base neighbor in the sample; base qualities were not kept.

The library was made by the immunoSEQ multiplex PCR assay. For the multiplex PCR, a mixture combining 60 forward primers for TCR Vbeta segments and 13 reverse primers for TCR Jbeta segments was used. Amplification of the CDR3 region of rearranged TCR beta genes was performed with a multiplex PCR assay on genomic DNA. The Illumina HiSeq System was used to sequence the amplified TCR beta libraries as 87-base-pair reads. Regarding the original processing steps: A later analysis counted 65 million to 90 million unique TCR beta chains across the 666 repertoires, and roughly 9.9 million of these chains were shared by at least two donors. To remove PCR and sequencing errors, raw reads were error-corrected and collapsed into unique sequences using a nearest-neighbor algorithm that merged closely related sequences. Alignment of CDR3 sequences to IMGT reference sequences was used to assign V, D and J gene segments. Each retained sequence needed at least a six-nucleotide match to both a V gene segment and a J gene segment. Rearrangements were called productive when the CDR3 lacked stop codons and stayed in frame with V and J; all others were non-productive. Following IMGT convention, CDR3 was defined as the stretch from the second conserved V-encoded cysteine up to the conserved J-encoded phenylalanine. In an earlier analysis of roughly 610 of the donors, sequences lacking an unambiguous match to a single V gene segment were excluded. In an earlier analysis of 587 of the donors, a V segment was called functional when productive rearrangements were above 56.7%, and segregating when the standard deviation between donors exceeded 5%. A statistical classification framework was built to diagnose cytomegalovirus status from the catalog of TCR beta chain sequences. In a later analysis, V and J genes were assigned by comparing TCR nucleotide sequences against IMGT/GENE-DB human TR gene sequences. Using the TCRdist pipeline, a later analysis assigned CDR3 sequences along with most-parsimonious VDJ recombination scenarios. In a later analysis, each TCR beta chain was defined by its CDR3 amino acid sequence together with its V-gene family, and reads without a unique V-gene family were excluded. To address suspected cross-contamination and a sequencing artifact, a later analysis removed around 590 highly shared, low-generation-probability nucleotide sequences. A later analysis calculated a clonal expansion index for each public chain from normalized within-repertoire ranks of inferred template counts. A later analysis computed generation probabilities with a VDJ recombination model fitted to out-of-frame rearrangements, and checked the results against IGoR. In a later analysis, TCR-TCR, TCR-HLA and TCR-CMV co-occurrence was scored with hypergeometric tests, and a repertoire-size bias correction was applied to TCR pairs. In a later analysis, false discovery rates were estimated by permuting HLA or CMV assignments 20 times. A later analysis grouped co-occurring TCRs with DBSCAN, adding TCRdist sequence similarity when clustering within HLA-allele-positive subsets. Repertoires with fewer than 30,000 or more than 120,000 public chains, plus five repertoires with anomalous nucleotide sharing, were excluded from co-occurrence clustering. TCRdb took this table from immuneACCESS and kept in-frame rearrangements with V and J called. Such tables lack part of the clones; where checked against another copy, unresolved V genes explain under half of the gap, and the rest is unexplained. V, J and clone size reflect that table, while D and trimming were determined from the DNA. The sample table contains about 130,000 clones; only one count was recorded for roughly 75% of them. Of the sample, 9.5% to 13% falls within the top ten clones.

The specimen was PBMCs. This receptor was taken from a man aged 25 to 40 in good health and CMV-seropositive. The chain employs TRBV6-1 and TRBJ1-4; TRBD1 lines up with 7 middle nucleotides. The nucleotide sequence is TGTGCCAGCATCACAGACAGGGCTGGCGAAAAACTGTTTTTT. Its translation is CASITDRAGEKLFF.